This T cell receptor beta chain is from a study of radiation and T cells in renal cell carcinoma. Study-wide background: Nephrectomy followed 15 Gy stereotactic body radiation by 4 weeks. The study's findings and limits: In blood, top tumor clones expanded by 2 weeks, shrinking by 4.

The repertoire was sequenced with immunoSEQ multiplex PCR; TCRdb's copy has only in-frame clones and lacks some. Found here are 65,000 to 80,000 clones, 86% of them singletons; the top ten hold around 21%. Time point defined: blood 2 weeks post-SBRT. Stated treatment: 15 Gy SBRT to primary tumor, nephrectomy 4 weeks later. As concerns this clone: Its antigen is unknown.

The CDR3 length is 16 residues. Trimming took off 4 bases at V and 0 bases at J, with 16 bases between the two ends. Germline-derived CDR1 and CDR2 are MGHRA and YSYEKL. The source of this sequence is a woman aged 45-60 years with renal cell carcinoma. The chain links TRBV4-1 to TRBJ2-7; D is possibly TRBD2 (7 bases). The sequenced sample was blood, obtained from a patient whose treatment included radiotherapy and nephrectomy. CDR3 region: CASSRTEGGASYEQYF. The DNA of the CDR3 is TGCGCCAGCAGCCGGACCGAGGGGGGGGCCTCCTACGAGCAGTACTTC.